Reported below is one T cell receptor beta chain. The antigen remains unidentified. The V end was cut by 5 bases, the J end by 0 bases, with 8 bases between. The CDR3 is 14 residues long. Germline CDR1 LNHDA, CDR2 SQIVND (reference sequence). Investigators performed immunoSEQ version v3.0 at survey level. TCRdb's copy holds only in-frame clones and misses some; the assay was immunoSEQ multiplex PCR. This sample has around 25,000 clones, with approximately 86% found just once. This record belongs to a study of long-term antiretroviral therapy in people with HIV. Per donor, a minimum of one pre-ART and a minimum of two post-ART PBMC samples were available. General study results and limits: Even long-term ART left TRB diversity below transplant donor controls, despite gains.

Specimen: unsorted PBMCs, collected about 4.3 years after starting antiretroviral therapy. The rearrangement links TRBV19 to TRBJ1-3, with TRBD1 as a possible D gene (5 bases). The source of this sequence is a man aged 25 to 40 with HIV. The CDR3 DNA sequence: TGTGCCAGTAGTTCCGACAGCTCTGGAAACACCATATATTTT. Encoded protein: CASSSDSSGNTIYF.